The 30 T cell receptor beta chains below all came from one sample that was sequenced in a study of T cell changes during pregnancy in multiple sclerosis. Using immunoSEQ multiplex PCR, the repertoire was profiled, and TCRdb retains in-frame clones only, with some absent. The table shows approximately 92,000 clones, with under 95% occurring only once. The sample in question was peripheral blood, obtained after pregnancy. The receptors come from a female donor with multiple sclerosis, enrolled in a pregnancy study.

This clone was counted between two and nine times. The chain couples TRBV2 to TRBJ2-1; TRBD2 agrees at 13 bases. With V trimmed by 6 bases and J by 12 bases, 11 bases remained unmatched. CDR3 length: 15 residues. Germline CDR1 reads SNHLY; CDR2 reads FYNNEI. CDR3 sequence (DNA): TGTGCCAGCAGCGAACGACTAGCGGGAGGCTCTCGGCAGTTCTTC. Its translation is CASSERLAGGSRQFF.

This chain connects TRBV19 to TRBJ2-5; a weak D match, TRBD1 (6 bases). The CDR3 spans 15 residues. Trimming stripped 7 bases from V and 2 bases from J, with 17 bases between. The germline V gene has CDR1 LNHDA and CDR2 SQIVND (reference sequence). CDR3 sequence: CASTLSRGRQETQYF. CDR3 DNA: TGTGCCAGTACCCTCAGCAGGGGTCGGCAAGAGACCCAGTACTTC.

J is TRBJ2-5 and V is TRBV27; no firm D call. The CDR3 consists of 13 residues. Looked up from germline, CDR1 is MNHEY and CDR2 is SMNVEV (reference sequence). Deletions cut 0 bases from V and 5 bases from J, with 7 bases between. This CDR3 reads CASSLSRLETQYF. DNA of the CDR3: TGTGCCAGCAGTTTATCCAGGTTGGAGACCCAGTACTTC.

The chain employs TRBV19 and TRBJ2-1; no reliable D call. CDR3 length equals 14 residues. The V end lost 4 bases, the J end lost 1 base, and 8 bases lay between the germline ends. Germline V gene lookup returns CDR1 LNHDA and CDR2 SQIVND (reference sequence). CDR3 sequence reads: CASSSGGSYNEQFF. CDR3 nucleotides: TGTGCCAGTAGTAGTGGCGGTTCCTACAATGAGCAGTTCTTC.

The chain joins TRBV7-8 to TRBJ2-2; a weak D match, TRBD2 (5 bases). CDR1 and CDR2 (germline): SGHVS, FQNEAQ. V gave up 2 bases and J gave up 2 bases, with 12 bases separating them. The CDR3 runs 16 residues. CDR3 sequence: CASSLFGRGNTGELFF. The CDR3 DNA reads TGTGCCAGCAGCTTATTCGGACGGGGAAACACCGGGGAGCTGTTTTTT. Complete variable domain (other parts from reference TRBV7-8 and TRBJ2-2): GAGVSQSPRYKVAKRGQDVALRCDPISGHVSLFWYQQALGQGPEFLTYFQNEAQLDKSGLPSDRFFAERPEGSVSTLKIQRTQQEDSAVYLCASSLFGRGNTGELFFGEGSRLTVL.

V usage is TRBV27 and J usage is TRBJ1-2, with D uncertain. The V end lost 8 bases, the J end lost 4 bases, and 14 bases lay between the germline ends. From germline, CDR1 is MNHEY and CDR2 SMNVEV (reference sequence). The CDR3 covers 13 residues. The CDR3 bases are TGTGCCAGCGCCAGTACCAGATTCTATGGCTACACCTTC. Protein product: CASASTRFYGYTF.

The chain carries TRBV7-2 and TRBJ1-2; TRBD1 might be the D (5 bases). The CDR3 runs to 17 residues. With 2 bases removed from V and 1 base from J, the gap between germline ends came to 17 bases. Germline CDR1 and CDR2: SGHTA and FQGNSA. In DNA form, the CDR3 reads TGTGCCAGCAGCTTACCAAGGGGATCAAGCGTTAACTATGGCTACACCTTC. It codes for CASSLPRGSSVNYGYTF.

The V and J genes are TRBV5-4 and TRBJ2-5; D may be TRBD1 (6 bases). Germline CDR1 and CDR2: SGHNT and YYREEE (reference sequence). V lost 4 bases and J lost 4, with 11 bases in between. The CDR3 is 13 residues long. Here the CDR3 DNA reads TGTGCCAGCAGCCAGTCAGGGGCAGAGACCCAGTACTTC. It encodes CASSQSGAETQYF.

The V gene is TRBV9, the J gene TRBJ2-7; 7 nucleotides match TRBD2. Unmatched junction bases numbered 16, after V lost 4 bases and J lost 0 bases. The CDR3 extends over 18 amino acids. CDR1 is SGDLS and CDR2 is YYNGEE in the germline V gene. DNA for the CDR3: TGTGCCAGCAGCCCGAAAGGGGCTAGCGGCCAGAGCTCCTACGAGCAGTACTTC. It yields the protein CASSPKGASGQSSYEQYF.

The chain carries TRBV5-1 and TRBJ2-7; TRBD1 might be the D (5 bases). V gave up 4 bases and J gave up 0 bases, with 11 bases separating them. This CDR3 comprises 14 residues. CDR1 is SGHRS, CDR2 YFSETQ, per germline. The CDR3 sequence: CASSAGQISYEQYF. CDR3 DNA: TGCGCCAGCAGCGCTGGACAAATCTCCTACGAGCAGTACTTC.

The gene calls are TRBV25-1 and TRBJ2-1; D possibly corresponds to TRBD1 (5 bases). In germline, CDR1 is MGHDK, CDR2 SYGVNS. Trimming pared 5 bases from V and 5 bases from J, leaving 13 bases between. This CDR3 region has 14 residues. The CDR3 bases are TGTGCCAGCAGTAGACAGACGAGTCACAATGAGCAGTTCTTC. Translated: CASSRQTSHNEQFF.

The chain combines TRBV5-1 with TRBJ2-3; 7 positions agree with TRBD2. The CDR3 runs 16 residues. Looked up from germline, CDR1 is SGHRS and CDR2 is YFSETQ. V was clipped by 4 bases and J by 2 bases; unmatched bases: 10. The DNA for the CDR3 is TGCGCCAGCAGCGCCGGGACGGGGGGATTCACAGATACGCAGTATTTT. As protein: CASSAGTGGFTDTQYF. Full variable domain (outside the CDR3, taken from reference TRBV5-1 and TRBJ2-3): KAGVTQTPRYLIKTRGQQVTLSCSPISGHRSVSWYQQTPGQGLQFLFEYFSETQRNKGNFPGRFSGRQFSNSRSEMNVSTLELGDSALYLCASSAGTGGFTDTQYFGPGTRLTVL.

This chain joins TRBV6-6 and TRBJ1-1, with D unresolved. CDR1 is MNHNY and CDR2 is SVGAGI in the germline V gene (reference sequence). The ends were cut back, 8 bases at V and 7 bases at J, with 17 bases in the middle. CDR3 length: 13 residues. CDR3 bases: TGTGCCAGCCTCCCCTCGGGAGGGTTTGAAGCTTTCTTT. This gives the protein CASLPSGGFEAFF.

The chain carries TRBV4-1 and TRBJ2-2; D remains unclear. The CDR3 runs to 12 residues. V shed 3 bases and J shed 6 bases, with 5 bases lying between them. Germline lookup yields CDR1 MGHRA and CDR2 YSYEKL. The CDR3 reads CASSQSPGELFF. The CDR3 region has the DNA TGCGCCAGCAGCCAGAGCCCCGGGGAGCTGTTTTTT.

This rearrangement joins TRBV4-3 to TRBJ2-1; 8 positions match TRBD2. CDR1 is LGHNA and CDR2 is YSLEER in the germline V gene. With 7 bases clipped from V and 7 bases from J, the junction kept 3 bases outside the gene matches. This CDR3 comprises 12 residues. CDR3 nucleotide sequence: TGCGCCAGCAAACTAGCGGATAATGAGCAGTTCTTC. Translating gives CASKLADNEQFF.

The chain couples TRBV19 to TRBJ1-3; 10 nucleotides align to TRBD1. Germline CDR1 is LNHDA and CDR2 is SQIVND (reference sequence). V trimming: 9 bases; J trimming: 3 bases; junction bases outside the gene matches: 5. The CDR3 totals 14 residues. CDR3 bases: TGTGCCAGCAGACAGGGGGCAATTGGAAACACCATATATTTT. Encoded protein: CASRQGAIGNTIYF.

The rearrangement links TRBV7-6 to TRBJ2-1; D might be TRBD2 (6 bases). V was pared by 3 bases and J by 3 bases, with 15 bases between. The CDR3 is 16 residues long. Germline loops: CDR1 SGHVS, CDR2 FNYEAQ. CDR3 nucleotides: TGTGCCAGCAGCTTGACCTCGGGAGAATACTACAATGAGCAGTTCTTC. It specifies CASSLTSGEYYNEQFF.

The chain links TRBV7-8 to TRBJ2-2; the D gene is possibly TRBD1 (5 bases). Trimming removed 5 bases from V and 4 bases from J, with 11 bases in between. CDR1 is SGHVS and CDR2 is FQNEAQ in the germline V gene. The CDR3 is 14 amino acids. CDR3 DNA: TGTGCCAGCAGCCCGATGGGGCCCACCGGGGAGCTGTTTTTT. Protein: CASSPMGPTGELFF.

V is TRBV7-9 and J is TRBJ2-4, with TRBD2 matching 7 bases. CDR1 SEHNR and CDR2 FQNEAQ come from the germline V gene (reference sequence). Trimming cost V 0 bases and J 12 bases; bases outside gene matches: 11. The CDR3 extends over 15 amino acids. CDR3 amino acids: CASSLAGRGSSDQYF. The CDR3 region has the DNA TGTGCCAGCAGCTTAGCGGGGCGCGGGAGTTCGGATCAGTACTTC.

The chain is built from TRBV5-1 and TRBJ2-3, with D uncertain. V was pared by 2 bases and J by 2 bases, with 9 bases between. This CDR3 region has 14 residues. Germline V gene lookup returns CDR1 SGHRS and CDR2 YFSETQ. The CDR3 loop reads CASSLEAATDTQYF. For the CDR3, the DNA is TGCGCCAGCAGCTTAGAGGCAGCCACAGATACGCAGTATTTT.

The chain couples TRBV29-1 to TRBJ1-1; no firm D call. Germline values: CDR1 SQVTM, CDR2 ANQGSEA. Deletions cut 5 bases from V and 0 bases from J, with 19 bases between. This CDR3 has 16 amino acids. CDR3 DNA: TGCAGCGTTCCCCCGGAGGAGAGACCCATGAACACTGAAGCTTTCTTT. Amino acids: CSVPPEERPMNTEAFF.

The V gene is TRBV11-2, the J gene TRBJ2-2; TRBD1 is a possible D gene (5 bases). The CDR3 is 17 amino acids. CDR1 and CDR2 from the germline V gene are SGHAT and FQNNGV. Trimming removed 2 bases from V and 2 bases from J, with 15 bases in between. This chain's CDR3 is CASSLRSTQVNTGELFF. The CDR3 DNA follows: TGTGCCAGCAGCTTAAGGTCGACACAGGTCAACACCGGGGAGCTGTTTTTT.

The CDR3 DNA follows: TGTGCCAGCAGCTTAGATCTAGCCGGTGAGCAGTACTTC. It translates to CASSLDLAGEQYF. The chain is built from TRBV7-2 and TRBJ2-7, with a tentative D call TRBD2 (5 bases). CDR3 length: 13 amino acids. The germline V and J ends were trimmed by 1 base and 7 bases, with 11 bases remaining between them. Germline CDR1 SGHTA, CDR2 FQGNSA. Full variable domain (missing parts from reference TRBV7-2 and TRBJ2-7): GAGVSQSPSNKVTEKGKDVELRCDPISGHTALYWYRQSLGQGLEFLIYFQGNSAPDKSGLPSDRFSAERTGGSVSTLTIQRTQQEDSAVYLCASSLDLAGEQYFGPGTRLTVT.

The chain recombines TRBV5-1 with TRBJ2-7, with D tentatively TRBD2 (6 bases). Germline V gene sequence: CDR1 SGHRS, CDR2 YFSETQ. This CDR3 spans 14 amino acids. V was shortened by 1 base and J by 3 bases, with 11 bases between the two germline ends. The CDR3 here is CASSLNGGIYEQYF. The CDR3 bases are TGCGCCAGCAGCTTGAACGGCGGGATCTACGAGCAGTACTTC. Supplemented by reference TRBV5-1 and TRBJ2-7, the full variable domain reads KAGVTQTPRYLIKTRGQQVTLSCSPISGHRSVSWYQQTPGQGLQFLFEYFSETQRNKGNFPGRFSGRQFSNSRSEMNVSTLELGDSALYLCASSLNGGIYEQYFGPGTRLTVT.

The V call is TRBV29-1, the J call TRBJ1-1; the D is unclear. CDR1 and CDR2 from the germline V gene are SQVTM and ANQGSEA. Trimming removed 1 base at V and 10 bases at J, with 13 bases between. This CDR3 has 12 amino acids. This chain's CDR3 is CSVEGGDDSAFF. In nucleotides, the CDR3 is TGCAGCGTTGAAGGGGGAGACGACTCAGCTTTCTTT.

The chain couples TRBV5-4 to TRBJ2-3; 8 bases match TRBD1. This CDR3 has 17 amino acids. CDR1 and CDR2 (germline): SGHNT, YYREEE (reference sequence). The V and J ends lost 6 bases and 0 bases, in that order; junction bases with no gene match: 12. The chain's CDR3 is CASNSPAGTGSTDTQYF. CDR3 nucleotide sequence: TGTGCCAGCAATTCCCCCGCGGGGACAGGTAGCACAGATACGCAGTATTTT.

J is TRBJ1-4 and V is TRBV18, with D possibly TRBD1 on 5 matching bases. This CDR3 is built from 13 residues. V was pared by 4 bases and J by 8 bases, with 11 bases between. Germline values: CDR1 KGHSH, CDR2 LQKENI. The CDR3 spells CASSQGVGEKLFF. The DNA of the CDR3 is TGTGCCAGCTCACAAGGGGTAGGGGAAAAACTGTTTTTT.

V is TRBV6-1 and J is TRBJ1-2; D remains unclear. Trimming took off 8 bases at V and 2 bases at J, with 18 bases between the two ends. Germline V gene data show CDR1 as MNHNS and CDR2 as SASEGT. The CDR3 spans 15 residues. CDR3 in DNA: TGTGCCAGCGCCAATGATGGCAGGATAAACTATGGCTACACCTTC. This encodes CASANDGRINYGYTF.

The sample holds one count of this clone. CDR3 coding DNA: TGCGCCAGCAGCACGGGACTAGCGGGAGATCAATCCTACGAGCAGTACTTC. Protein sequence: CASSTGLAGDQSYEQYF. The chain couples TRBV5-1 to TRBJ2-7, with 14 positions matching TRBD2. The junction had 7 bases not matched to a gene; V was cut back by 4 bases and J by 1 base. Germline CDR1 is SGHRS and CDR2 is YFSETQ. The CDR3 has 17 amino acids.

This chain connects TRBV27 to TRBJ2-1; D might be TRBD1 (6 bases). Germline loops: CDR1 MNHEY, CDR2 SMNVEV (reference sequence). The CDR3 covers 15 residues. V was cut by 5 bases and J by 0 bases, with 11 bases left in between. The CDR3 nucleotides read TGTGCCAGCAGTCCTGCGACAGGCTCCTACAATGAGCAGTTCTTC. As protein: CASSPATGSYNEQFF.